These 28 T cell receptor beta chains came from one sample sequenced in a study of blood T cell repertoires in COVID-19. This table comes from immunoSEQ multiplex PCR, and its TCRdb copy is limited to in-frame clones, with some not included. The table includes over 250,000 clones, approximately 89% detected once. The sequenced sample consisted of peripheral blood. The receptors shown here come from an older woman with acute or convalescent COVID-19.

This rearrangement joins TRBV7-2 to TRBJ2-3; 8 bases align to TRBD2. This CDR3 region has 15 residues. Germline values: CDR1 SGHTA, CDR2 FQGNSA. After removal of 6 bases from V and 0 bases from J, the junction contained 5 bases not matched to a gene. CDR3 sequence reads: CASRLGGGSTDTQYF. DNA for the CDR3: TGTGCCAGCAGACTCGGGGGGGGTAGCACAGATACGCAGTATTTT.

V is TRBV7-9 and J is TRBJ2-3; no firm D call. The germline V gene encodes CDR1 SEHNR and CDR2 FQNEAQ (reference sequence). This CDR3 spans 15 amino acids. Trimming removed 1 base from V and 1 base from J, with 9 bases in between. CDR3 coding DNA: TGTGCCAGCAGCTTAGGGAGTACGCGCACAGATACGCAGTATTTT. Its protein is CASSLGSTRTDTQYF.

The J gene is TRBJ1-1, the V gene TRBV6-4; D gene unclear. V dropped 6 bases and J dropped 1 base, with 12 bases sitting between them. Germline-derived CDR1 and CDR2 are MRHNA and SNTAGT. CDR3 length: 14 residues. The CDR3 DNA follows: TGTGCCAGCAGACGTGACGGCGGGAACACTGAAGCTTTCTTT. Protein product: CASRRDGGNTEAFF.

The rearrangement uses TRBV11-2 and TRBJ1-4, with 8 bases aligning to TRBD1. V shed 3 bases, J shed 7 bases, and the junction held 4 bases outside the gene matches. CDR3 length equals 14 residues. CDR1 and CDR2 from the germline V gene are SGHAT and FQNNGV. The CDR3: CASSFGQGGEKLFF. CDR3 nucleotide sequence: TGTGCCAGCAGCTTTGGACAGGGCGGTGAAAAACTGTTTTTT. The full variable domain, completed using reference TRBV11-2 and TRBJ1-4, is EAGVAQSPRYKIIEKRQSVAFWCNPISGHATLYWYQQILGQGPKLLIQFQNNGVVDDSQLPKDRFSAERLKGVDSTLKIQPAKLEDSAVYLCASSFGQGGEKLFFGSGTQLSVL.

The CDR3 bases are TGTGCCAGCAGCCCAAACCCACGACTCGGGCGGGGGGGTAGCACAGATACGCAGTATTTT. Its translation is CASSPNPRLGRGGSTDTQYF. This rearrangement joins TRBV7-6 to TRBJ2-3, with 9 bases matching TRBD2. The CDR3 has 20 amino acids. Germline trimming cut 5 bases from V and 0 bases from J; bases unmatched to any gene: 18. Germline V CDR1 and CDR2: SGHVS, FNYEAQ.

The CDR3, as DNA: TGTGCCAGCAGGAGAGATTCATTTGGAGATACGCAGTATTTT. It codes for CASRRDSFGDTQYF. The chain couples TRBV6-5 to TRBJ2-3; D gene uncertain. This CDR3 has 14 residues. The V end was cut by 6 bases, the J end by 5 bases, with 15 bases between. Germline V lookup: CDR1 MNHEY, CDR2 SVGAGI.

Here the CDR3 DNA reads TGTGCCAGCAGCTATGACACAAACTATGGCTACACCTTC. This codes for CASSYDTNYGYTF. V usage is TRBV7-2 and J usage is TRBJ1-2, with unresolved D. V lost 4 bases to trimming and J lost 2 bases, with 8 bases between them. The CDR3 is 13 residues long. CDR1 is SGHTA and CDR2 is FQGNSA in the germline V gene.

The count of this clone is one. This chain links TRBV4-3 with TRBJ1-1; 9 nucleotides match TRBD1. J was trimmed by 4 bases and V by 0 bases; bases with no gene match: 3. The CDR3 runs to 15 residues. Germline values: CDR1 LGHNA, CDR2 YSLEER. The CDR3 DNA reads TGCGCCAGCAGCCAAGAGACAGGGGGGGGCACTGAAGCTTTCTTT. Protein product: CASSQETGGGTEAFF.

J is TRBJ2-7 and V is TRBV15, with D perhaps TRBD2 (6 bases). CDR3 length: 14 residues. V was shortened by 1 base and J by 1 base, with 8 bases between the two germline ends. Looked up from germline, CDR1 is LNHNV and CDR2 is YYDKDF (reference sequence). CDR3 sequence reads: CATSRAAGSYEQYF. In nucleotides, the CDR3 is TGTGCCACCAGCAGAGCCGCGGGATCCTACGAGCAGTACTTC.

This chain connects TRBV2 to TRBJ1-2, with D perhaps matching TRBD1 (6 bases). The germline gives CDR1 SNHLY, CDR2 FYNNEI. This CDR3 is built from 14 residues. The V end was cut by 1 base, the J end by 7 bases, with 13 bases between. CDR3 sequence reads: CASSEDTGRSGYTF. DNA of the CDR3: TGTGCCAGCAGTGAAGATACAGGGCGGAGTGGCTACACCTTC. Supplemented by reference TRBV2 and TRBJ1-2, the full variable domain reads EPEVTQTPSHQVTQMGQEVILRCVPISNHLYFYWYRQILGQKVEFLVSFYNNEISEKSEIFDDQFSVERPDGSNFTLKIRSTKLEDSAMYFCASSEDTGRSGYTFGSGTRLTVV.

This chain connects TRBV4-2 to TRBJ2-1, with TRBD2 matching 8 bases. V shed 0 bases and J 9 bases; nucleotides not matched to a gene: 7. Germline assignment: CDR1 LGHNA and CDR2 YNFKEQ. The CDR3 has 15 residues. CDR3 bases: TGTGCCAGCAGCCAAGATTTAGCGGGAACCCTTGAGCAGTTCTTC. It specifies CASSQDLAGTLEQFF.

The chain links TRBV5-4 to TRBJ2-5; 9 nucleotides agree with TRBD1. After removal of 0 bases from V and 3 bases from J, the junction contained 0 bases not matched to a gene. CDR3 length: 14 residues. Germline CDR1 SGHNT, CDR2 YYREEE (reference sequence). The CDR3 loop is CASSLGDREETQYF. CDR3 bases: TGTGCCAGCAGCTTGGGGGACAGGGAAGAGACCCAGTACTTC.

The V and J genes are TRBV5-8 and TRBJ1-2, with 8 bases identical to TRBD1. V shed 2 bases and J 8 bases; nucleotides not matched to a gene: 5. The length of the CDR3 is 13 residues. Germline V lookup: CDR1 SGHTS, CDR2 YDEGEE. The CDR3 bases are TGTGCCAGCAGCTTCGGACAGGGCAGAGGCTACACCTTC. Its protein product is CASSFGQGRGYTF.

The genes are TRBV29-1 and TRBJ1-2; perhaps TRBD1 as D (6 bases). The CDR3 length is 13 residues. Trimming removed 7 bases from V and 4 bases from J, with 16 bases in between. CDR1 and CDR2 from the germline V gene are SQVTM and ANQGSEA. The CDR3: CSAGAGQTYGYTF. The DNA of the CDR3 is TGCAGCGCAGGGGCAGGGCAGACCTATGGCTACACCTTC.

The chain uses TRBV7-8 and TRBJ2-7; a possible D gene is TRBD1 (5 bases). Germline V CDR1 and CDR2: SGHVS, FQNEAQ. The CDR3 has 13 residues. Trimming took off 5 bases at V and 4 bases at J, with 12 bases between the two ends. The CDR3 sequence is CASSPQGAYEQYF. CDR3 nucleotide sequence: TGTGCCAGCAGCCCACAAGGGGCGTACGAGCAGTACTTC.

The rearrangement uses TRBV6-6 and TRBJ2-7; TRBD1 agrees at 9 bases. With 6 bases clipped from V and 5 bases from J, the junction kept 8 bases outside the gene matches. Germline values: CDR1 MNHNY, CDR2 SVGAGI (reference sequence). The CDR3 is made up of 14 amino acids. The CDR3 DNA reads as TGTGCCAGCAGGGGACTGGACAGGGGCCACGAGCAGTACTTC. It yields the protein CASRGLDRGHEQYF.

V gene TRBV19 combines with J gene TRBJ2-7; TRBD1 is a possible D gene (5 bases). Trimming pared 5 bases from V and 3 bases from J, leaving 14 bases between. This CDR3 spans 14 amino acids. Per the germline V gene, CDR1 is LNHDA and CDR2 is SQIVND (reference sequence). The chain's CDR3 is CASSPQGSFYEQYF. CDR3 DNA: TGTGCCAGTAGTCCCCAGGGTAGTTTCTACGAGCAGTACTTC.

The rearrangement links TRBV13 to TRBJ2-7, with 8 bases identical to TRBD2. J gave up 2 bases and V 0 bases, and 6 bases lay outside the gene matches. The CDR3 runs 16 residues. CDR1 is PRHDT, CDR2 FYEKMQ, per germline (reference sequence). CDR3 DNA sequence: TGTGCCAGCAGCTTAGGCCGGGGGGGTACCCCCTACGAGCAGTACTTC. This sequence encodes CASSLGRGGTPYEQYF.

The chain couples TRBV6-1 to TRBJ1-1; D unclear. The CDR3 loop spans 12 amino acids. The V and J ends lost 1 base and 11 bases respectively, with 11 bases between them. Germline V lookup: CDR1 MNHNS, CDR2 SASEGT. The CDR3 sequence: CASSEGRLRAFF. Written as DNA, the CDR3 is TGTGCCAGCAGTGAAGGGAGACTTCGTGCTTTCTTT.

The gene calls are TRBV19 and TRBJ2-2, with TRBD2 identical over 9 bases. The CDR3 is 17 residues long. V was pared by 7 bases and J by 3 bases, with 12 bases of the junction left unmatched. The germline gives CDR1 LNHDA, CDR2 SQIVND (reference sequence). The CDR3 here is CASTPTSGQVYTGELFF. The CDR3 bases are TGTGCCAGTACCCCGACTAGCGGTCAGGTGTACACCGGGGAGCTGTTTTTT. The full variable domain, in which reference TRBV19 and TRBJ2-2 provide the parts outside the CDR3, is DGGITQSPKYLFRKEGQNVTLSCEQNLNHDAMYWYRQDPGQGLRLIYYSQIVNDFQKGDIAEGYSVSREKKESFPLTVTSAQKNPTAFYLCASTPTSGQVYTGELFFGEGSRLTVL.

The chain joins TRBV6-6 to TRBJ2-7, with 12 nucleotides matching TRBD1. There are 16 residues in the CDR3. Unmatched junction bases numbered 10, after V lost 5 bases and J lost 5 bases. Germline V gene lookup returns CDR1 MNHNY and CDR2 SVGAGI (reference sequence). CDR3 region: CASSRQAGTGGHEQYF. Here the CDR3 DNA reads TGTGCCAGCAGTCGACAAGCCGGGACAGGGGGCCACGAGCAGTACTTC.

The chain couples TRBV5-1 to TRBJ2-7; D unresolved. The germline V gene has CDR1 SGHRS and CDR2 YFSETQ. V was cut by 1 base and J by 1 base, with 9 bases left in between. The CDR3 covers 14 residues. The chain's CDR3 is CASSLSLRSYEQYF. CDR3 coding DNA: TGCGCCAGCAGCTTGAGCCTGAGATCCTACGAGCAGTACTTC.

The V gene is TRBV29-1, the J gene TRBJ1-2; no clear D gene. This CDR3 comprises 11 residues. The germline CDR1 and CDR2 sequences are SQVTM and ANQGSEA. The germline V and J ends were trimmed by 5 bases and 5 bases, with 9 bases remaining between them. The CDR3 loop reads CSVQAGYGYTF. In DNA form, the CDR3 reads TGCAGCGTTCAGGCGGGGTATGGCTACACCTTC.

The chain employs TRBV7-3 and TRBJ2-1; D may be TRBD2 (6 bases). Germline V gene data show CDR1 as SGHTA and CDR2 as FQGTGA. The CDR3 has 15 amino acids. V shed 5 bases and J shed 4 bases, with 15 bases lying between them. The CDR3 DNA reads as TGTGCCAGCAGCCACATTCGTGGAGGGTACAATGAGCAGTTCTTC. It codes for CASSHIRGGYNEQFF.

The chain has TRBV29-1 and TRBJ2-5; possibly TRBD2 for D (6 bases). The ends were cut back, 3 bases at V and 5 bases at J, with 10 bases in the middle. Per germline, CDR1 SQVTM and CDR2 ANQGSEA. The CDR3 loop spans 12 amino acids. In DNA, the CDR3 is TGCAGCGTTGATTCTGGGGGGGAGACCCAGTACTTC. Translation gives CSVDSGGETQYF.

This sequence joins TRBV5-1 and TRBJ2-5, with 7 bases matching TRBD1. Germline loops: CDR1 SGHRS, CDR2 YFSETQ. Losses at the gene ends were 3 bases for V and 4 bases for J; bases not matched to a gene: 9. There are 15 residues in the CDR3. CDR3 residues: CASSSDRVGGETQYF. The CDR3 nucleotides read TGCGCCAGCAGCTCAGACAGGGTAGGGGGAGAGACCCAGTACTTC.

The chain uses TRBV9 and TRBJ2-2; 10 nucleotides line up with TRBD1. The CDR3 is 18 amino acids. V trimming: 0 bases; J trimming: 3 bases; junction bases outside the gene matches: 8. Germline CDR1 SGDLS, CDR2 YYNGEE. CDR3 DNA sequence: TGTGCCAGCAGCGTAGCTTCGATCGGGACAGGGGACACCGGGGAGCTGTTTTTT. Translating gives CASSVASIGTGDTGELFF.

The V call is TRBV5-6, the J call TRBJ1-2; 7 bases map to TRBD1. V lost 0 bases to trimming and J lost 2 bases; unmatched junction nucleotides: 10. The CDR3 extends over 17 amino acids. Germline CDR1 SGHDT, CDR2 YYEEEE. CDR3 bases: TGTGCCAGCAGCTTGGGAGGACAGGTCCCCGACAACTATGGCTACACCTTC. It yields the protein CASSLGGQVPDNYGYTF. Supplemented by reference TRBV5-6 and TRBJ1-2, the full variable domain reads DAGVTQSPTHLIKTRGQQVTLRCSPKSGHDTVSWYQQALGQGPQFIFQYYEEEERQRGNFPDRFSGHQFPNYSSELNVNALLLGDSALYLCASSLGGQVPDNYGYTFGSGTRLTVV.